The rows below give T cell receptor beta chains drawn from one sample of a study of OX40 agonist ivuxolimab in advanced cancers. The table came from immunoSEQ multiplex PCR; TCRdb's copy has only in-frame clones and leaves some out. The sample includes roughly 73,000 clones, about 90% of them seen just once. Sequences were derived from CD4+ or CD8+ T cells sorted from blood, sampled in a trial of the OX40 agonist ivuxolimab. These TCRs come from an adult with an advanced solid tumor such as melanoma, head and neck, liver or kidney cancer. CDR3s leave out the opening cysteine and the closing phenylalanine or tryptophan. Size tells how often a clone was seen (once, few, many) or the class of an expanded clone, and some rows leave it out.

CDR3 length	V gene	clone size	J gene	CDR3 protein
11	TRBV12-5	.	TRBJ1-1	ASVTGEETEAF
11	TRBV7-9	once	TRBJ2-3	ASSPTSTDTQY
15	TRBV10-3	.	TRBJ2-1	ATSQGGRAYSYNEQF
14	TRBV5-1	.	TRBJ1-3	ASSLEGQSSGNTIY
13	TRBV10-3	.	TRBJ2-3	AISESKGAGDTQY
12	TRBV6-5	.	TRBJ2-5	ASRSTALGWTQY
13	TRBV2	.	TRBJ2-1	ASSDSDGFYNEQF
14	TRBV5-1	.	TRBJ2-7	ASSLGAGKSNYEQY
13	TRBV27	.	TRBJ2-5	ASSFRVGGQETQY
16	TRBV2	.	TRBJ2-3	ASSILRDLLPNTDTQY